These T cell receptor beta chains were read from a single sample in a study of beta chain features in type 1 diabetes. Data came from immunoSEQ multiplex PCR; TCRdb stores just in-frame clones and leaves some out. The sample yields roughly 150,000 clones, about 8.1% seen once. The sample consisted of central memory CD4+ T cells from blood. The receptors shown here come from a woman aged 18 to 35 with type 1 diabetes. CDR3s leave out the opening cysteine and the closing phenylalanine or tryptophan. The order of the fields is V gene, J gene, CDR3 protein.

TRBV7-9	TRBJ2-7	ASSLTGVEQY
TRBV10-3	TRBJ1-5	AISEVRISNQPQH
TRBV6-4	TRBJ2-2	ASGRETGTGELF
TRBV5-1	TRBJ2-5	ASSQTSTKGETQY
TRBV10-3	TRBJ1-5	AISEAEGQPQH
TRBV7-8	TRBJ1-5	ASSLSRGGSGAWQPQH
TRBV5-1	TRBJ1-2	ASSLAGDYGYT
TRBV23-1	TRBJ2-7	ASTRDRGLEVSSYEQY
TRBV18	TRBJ2-1	ASSPPLAGGSYNEQF
TRBV29-1	TRBJ2-7	SVPATGIYEQY
TRBV5-4	TRBJ1-1	ASSPRTGGYTEAF
TRBV11-3	TRBJ2-3	ASSQGQSTDTQY
TRBV7-2	TRBJ2-7	ASSLKRGPYEQY
TRBV4-1	TRBJ2-1	ASSQADRSLGNEQF
TRBV7-9	TRBJ2-7	ASSASGSRGYEQY
TRBV5-4	TRBJ2-5	ASSLAGGSETQY
TRBV6-5	TRBJ2-5	ASRRTSGSYETQY
TRBV19	TRBJ1-3	ARSTAKRDKHGNTIY
TRBV10-3	TRBJ1-4	AISESTEFME
TRBV11-2	TRBJ2-3	ASSFTGADTQY
TRBV9	TRBJ2-1	ASSVDGGANNEQF
TRBV5-1	TRBJ2-7	ASSLSLGEWYEQY
TRBV28	TRBJ2-2	ASITQVNTGELF
TRBV11-3	TRBJ2-2	ASSLSRSAGELF
TRBV9	TRBJ2-5	ASSVEGQGRETQY
TRBV10-3	TRBJ1-1	AISVNGQGQNTEAF
TRBV9	TRBJ2-5	ASSGQAGGLGTQY
TRBV18	TRBJ1-2	ASSRTGNGYT
TRBV6-5	TRBJ2-7	ASSPDRGRYEQY
TRBV5-7	TRBJ2-7	ASRFNRGSSYEQY
TRBV7-2	TRBJ2-1	ASSSRTSLGEQF
TRBV5-1	TRBJ2-1	ASSLGGPYNEQF
TRBV2	TRBJ2-7	ASSVTYEQY
TRBV10-3	TRBJ2-5	AISESGGPVETQY
TRBV27	TRBJ2-1	ASAQGYRVNNEQF
TRBV19	TRBJ2-3	ASSLVSGFTDTQY
TRBV28	TRBJ2-7	ASSLPTGRSYEQY
TRBV7-2	TRBJ2-2	ASSFRTGHTGELF
TRBV18	TRBJ1-6	ASSYNVQENSPLH
TRBV7-3	TRBJ2-1	ASSPQVRLAAYNEQF
TRBV9	-	ASSSDTRSYEQY
TRBV19	TRBJ1-2	ASSIVQNYGYT
TRBV6-6	TRBJ1-5	ASIRQGAKGNQPQH
TRBV18	TRBJ1-1	ASSPVGLGTEAF
TRBV15	TRBJ2-2	ATSTSGDRPGELF
TRBV29-1	TRBJ2-3	SVGAGTSTDTQY
TRBV4-3	TRBJ1-2	ASSQWGGNYGYT
TRBV28	TRBJ1-2	ASSLARLDYGYT
TRBV25-1	TRBJ2-1	ASSEYEDRYNEQF